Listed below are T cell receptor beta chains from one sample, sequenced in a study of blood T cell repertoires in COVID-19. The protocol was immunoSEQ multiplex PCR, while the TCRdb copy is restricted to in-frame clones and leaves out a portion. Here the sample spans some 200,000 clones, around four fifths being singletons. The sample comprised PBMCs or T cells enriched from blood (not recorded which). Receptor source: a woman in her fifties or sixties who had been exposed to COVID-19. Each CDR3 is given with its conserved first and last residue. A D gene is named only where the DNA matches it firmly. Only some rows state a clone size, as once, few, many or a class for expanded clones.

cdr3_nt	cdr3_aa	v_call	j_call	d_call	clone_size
TGCGCCAGCAGCCGGGACAGCGGTTACGAGCAGTACTTC	CASSRDSGYEQYF	TRBV5-1	TRBJ2-7	TRBD1	-
TGTGCCAGCAGTGAAGGGACTAGCGGCAACACCGGGGAGCTGTTTTTT	CASSEGTSGNTGELFF	TRBV6-1	TRBJ2-2	TRBD2	-
TGTGCCAGCAGGGACAGGGAGAACACCGGGGAGCTGTTTTTT	CASRDRENTGELFF	TRBV25-1	TRBJ2-2	TRBD1	once
TGTGCCAGCAGCCAAGAAGGCGGGGAAGAGACCCAGTACTTC	CASSQEGGEETQYF	TRBV4-2	TRBJ2-5	-	-
TGTGCCAGCAGCCTCCGCGGACTAGTCGCCGATACGCAGTATTTT	CASSLRGLVADTQYF	TRBV7-9	TRBJ2-3	TRBD2	-
TGTGCCAGCCGAGACAGGGCCTATAATTCACCCCTCCACTTT	CASRDRAYNSPLHF	TRBV2	TRBJ1-6	TRBD1	-
TGTGCCAGCAGGATGGACAGGGACACTGAAGCTTTCTTT	CASRMDRDTEAFF	TRBV6-5	TRBJ1-1	TRBD1	few
TGCGCCAGCAGCTCTTACCCAGGGGGGTTGTACGAGCAGTACTTC	CASSSYPGGLYEQYF	TRBV4-3	TRBJ2-7	-	-
TGTGCCATCAGAAATAGCTGGGACACTGAAGCTTTCTTT	CAIRNSWDTEAFF	TRBV10-3	TRBJ1-1	-	-
TGTGCCAGCAGTGGGGGGCGGACATGGGGCTACACCTTC	CASSGGRTWGYTF	TRBV2	TRBJ1-2	-	-
TGCAGCGTTGGGACGGAAGTGGAGGGCTCGATCACTGAAGCTTTCTTT	CSVGTEVEGSITEAFF	TRBV29-1	TRBJ1-1	-	-
TGCGCCAGCAGCCAAGAAGGCGGCCCCCAGGAGACCCAGTACTTC	CASSQEGGPQETQYF	TRBV4-1	TRBJ2-5	-	-
TGTGCCAGCAGCTTAGGGACAGGTGGAGGGACTGAAGCTTTCTTT	CASSLGTGGGTEAFF	TRBV11-3	TRBJ1-1	TRBD1	-
TGTGCACTCAATCGACAGGGTGTAGCTAATTCACCCCTCCACTTT	CALNRQGVANSPLHF	TRBV30	TRBJ1-6	TRBD1	-
TGTGCCAGCAGTCACATGACAGGGGGAGATACGCAGTATTTT	CASSHMTGGDTQYF	TRBV25-1	TRBJ2-3	TRBD1	-
TGTGCCAGCAGAAGAGTCTTTTACACTGAAGCTTTCTTT	CASRRVFYTEAFF	TRBV12-3/TRBV12-4	TRBJ1-1	-	-
TGTGCCAGGGGTGGTACAGGGCCATCGGGTGGCTACACCTTC	CARGGTGPSGGYTF	TRBV3-1/TRBV3-2	TRBJ1-2	-	-
TGCGCCAGCAGCTTGGTGATAGCGGGGGCGAATGAGCAGTTCTTC	CASSLVIAGANEQFF	TRBV5-1	TRBJ2-1	TRBD2	-